This TCR beta chain was identified during a study of blood T cell repertoires in COVID-19. Whole-study context: Samples of COVID-19 (acute and convalescent) were obtained from the United States, Italy and Spain. T cells, B-cell-depleted T cells, or PBMCs supplied cDNA or gDNA.

Source study methods: Amplification with reference gene primers provided the estimates of nucleated cell counts. Assay used: immunoSEQ multiplex PCR; TCRdb lists only in-frame clones, some missing. The DNA was the basis for D and trimming; V, J and clone size are from that table. The sample lists about 58,000 clones, around 90% occurring once. The V segment lost 4 bases and the J segment 4 bases; nucleotides outside the gene matches: 10. Germline V gene lookup returns CDR1 SGHRS and CDR2 YFSETQ. The CDR3 consists of 15 residues. This sequence was found in a man between 60 and 75 years old with acute or convalescent COVID-19. Sequenced sample: peripheral blood. The chain carries TRBV5-1 and TRBJ2-7; 8 bases are shared with TRBD2. In DNA form, the CDR3 reads TGCGCCAGCAGCCTCGAAGTTGGACTAGCTTACGAGCAGTACTTC. Translating it yields CASSLEVGLAYEQYF.